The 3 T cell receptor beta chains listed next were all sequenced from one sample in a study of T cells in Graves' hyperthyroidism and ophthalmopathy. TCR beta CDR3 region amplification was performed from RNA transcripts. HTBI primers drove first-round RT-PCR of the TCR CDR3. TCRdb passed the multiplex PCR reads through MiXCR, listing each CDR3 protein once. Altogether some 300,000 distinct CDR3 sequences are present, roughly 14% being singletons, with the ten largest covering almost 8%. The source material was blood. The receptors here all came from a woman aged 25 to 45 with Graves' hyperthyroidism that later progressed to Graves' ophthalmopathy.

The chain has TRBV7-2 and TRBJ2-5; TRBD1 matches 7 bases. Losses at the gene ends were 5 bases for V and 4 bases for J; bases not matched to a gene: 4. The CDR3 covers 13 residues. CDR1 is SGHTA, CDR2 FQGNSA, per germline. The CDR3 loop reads CASSGQAVETQYF. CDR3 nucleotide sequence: TGTGCCAGCAGCGGACAGGCGGTAGAGACCCAGTACTTC.

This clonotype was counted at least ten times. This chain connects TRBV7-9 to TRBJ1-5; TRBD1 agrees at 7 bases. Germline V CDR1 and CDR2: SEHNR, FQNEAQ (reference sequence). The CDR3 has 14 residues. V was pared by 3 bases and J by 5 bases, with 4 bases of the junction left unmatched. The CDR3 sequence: CASSFGTDDQPQHF. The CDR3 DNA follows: TGTGCCAGCAGCTTTGGGACAGACGATCAGCCCCAGCATTTT. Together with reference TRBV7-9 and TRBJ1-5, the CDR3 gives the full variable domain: DTGVSQNPRHKITKRGQNVTFRCDPISEHNRLYWYRQTLGQGPEFLTYFQNEAQLEKSRLLSDRFSAERPKGSFSTLEIQRTEQGDSAMYLCASSFGTDDQPQHFGDGTRLSIL.

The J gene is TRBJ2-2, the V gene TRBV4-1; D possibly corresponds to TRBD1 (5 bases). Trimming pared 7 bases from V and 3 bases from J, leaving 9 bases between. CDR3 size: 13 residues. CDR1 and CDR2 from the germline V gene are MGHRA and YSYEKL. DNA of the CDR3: TGCGCCAGCATGGAAGGGGACACCGGGGAGCTGTTTTTT. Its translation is CASMEGDTGELFF.